A single T cell receptor beta chain is shown here with its context. The antigen is not known. This CDR3 contains 15 residues. Germline CDR1 reads SGDLS; CDR2 reads YYNGEE. The V and J ends lost 1 base and 4 bases respectively, with 11 bases between them. Via MiXCR, TCRdb re-called the RT-PCR reads, giving one row per CDR3 protein. The sample lists hundreds of thousands of distinct CDR3 sequences, around 13% occurring once. This sample stems from a study of response to subunit inactivated influenza vaccine. Study-wide results and caveats: The authors put forward the suggestion that each seasonal influenza vaccination may bring in only a limited number of new T cells.

This chain connects TRBV9 to TRBJ2-2; tentatively, D is TRBD2 (5 bases). The source of this sequence is a man in his forties or fifties who received an inactivated influenza vaccine. The source material was PBMCs from blood, sampled 14 to 15 days before vaccination. This CDR3 is CASSVLGERTGELFF. CDR3 bases: TGTGCCAGCAGCGTACTTGGGGAGCGCACCGGGGAGCTGTTTTTT.